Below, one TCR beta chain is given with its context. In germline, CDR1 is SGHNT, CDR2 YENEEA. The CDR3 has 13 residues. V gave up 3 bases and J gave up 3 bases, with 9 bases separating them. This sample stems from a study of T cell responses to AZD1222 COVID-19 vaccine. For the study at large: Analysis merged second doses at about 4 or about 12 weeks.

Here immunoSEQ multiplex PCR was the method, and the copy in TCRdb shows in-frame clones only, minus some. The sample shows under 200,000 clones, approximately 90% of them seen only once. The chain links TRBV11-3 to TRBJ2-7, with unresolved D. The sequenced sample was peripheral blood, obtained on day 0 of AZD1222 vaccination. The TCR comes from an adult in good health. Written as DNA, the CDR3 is TGTGCCAGCAGCTTTAGGGCCGTCTACGAGCAGTACTTC. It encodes CASSFRAVYEQYF.